The clone carrying this TCR beta chain was seen repeatedly, ten times or more. Its antigen remains unidentified. The V and J ends lost 4 bases and 0 bases respectively, with 13 bases between them. The CDR3 runs 15 residues. CDR1 SEHNR and CDR2 FQNEAQ come from the germline V gene (reference sequence). This record comes from a study of T-cell reconstitution after alpha-beta-depleted transplantation in children. Study-level results: Day-60 TCRbeta diversity that was high in some patients was derived from surviving recipient T cells and thymic progenitors.

The library targeted TCRbeta and was prepared with unique molecular identifiers. MiXCR, applied by TCRdb to the PCR reads, yields one record per CDR3 protein. The sample lists 450,000 to 600,000 distinct CDR3 sequences; roughly 10% were seen once. V gene TRBV7-9 combines with J gene TRBJ2-7; TRBD2 is a possible D gene (6 bases). The source is a child aged 2 to 9 with inherited bone marrow failure, due to receive a stem cell transplant. Sequencing used PBMCs, obtained before TCRalphabeta/CD19-depleted stem cell transplant. The DNA of the CDR3 is TGTGCCAGCAGCTCCCCGGCGGGAATCTCCTACGAGCAGTACTTC. Its translation is CASSSPAGISYEQYF.